Listed below are T cell receptor beta chains from one sample, sequenced in a study of lymphopenia after photon versus proton radiotherapy. Profiled with immunoSEQ multiplex PCR; TCRdb holds only in-frame clones, not every one. The sample consists of 150,000 to 200,000 clones, roughly nine tenths of them appearing once. The material sequenced was peripheral blood, taken from a patient treated with photon-based radiotherapy. These TCRs come from a man in his forties or fifties with gastric cancer. Each CDR3 is given with its conserved first and last residue. D genes are given only for firm matches. The size entry is marked missing in some rows and otherwise reads once, few, many or a size class.

CDR3 length: 13; clone size: NA; V gene: TRBV6-4; D gene: TRBD2; J gene: TRBJ2-3; CDR3 DNA: TGTGCCAGTCGACTAGCGGGAACGGATACGCAGTATTTT; CDR3 protein: CASRLAGTDTQYF
CDR3 length: 14; clone size: NA; V gene: TRBV4-2; D gene: NA; J gene: TRBJ2-3; CDR3 DNA: TGTGCCAGCAGCCAAGACGGGGGCACAGATACGCAGTATTTT; CDR3 protein: CASSQDGGTDTQYF
CDR3 length: 16; clone size: NA; V gene: TRBV9; D gene: NA; J gene: TRBJ2-3; CDR3 DNA: TGTGCCAGCAGCTCTCAACCGGGACTCAGAACAGATACGCAGTATTTT; CDR3 protein: CASSSQPGLRTDTQYF
CDR3 length: 15; clone size: once; V gene: TRBV4-1; D gene: NA; J gene: TRBJ1-2; CDR3 DNA: TGCGCCAGCAGCCAAGAATCAGCGACCCTCTATGGCTACACCTTC; CDR3 protein: CASSQESATLYGYTF
CDR3 length: 13; clone size: NA; V gene: TRBV19; D gene: NA; J gene: TRBJ1-2; CDR3 DNA: TGTGCCAGTAGTATTCCGGCTAACTATGGCTACACCTTC; CDR3 protein: CASSIPANYGYTF
CDR3 length: 15; clone size: NA; V gene: TRBV4-2; D gene: NA; J gene: TRBJ2-7; CDR3 DNA: TGTGCCAGCAGCCAAGTCACGATAGGGGACTACGAGCAGTACTTC; CDR3 protein: CASSQVTIGDYEQYF
CDR3 length: 15; clone size: NA; V gene: TRBV5-6; D gene: NA; J gene: TRBJ2-1; CDR3 DNA: TGTGCCAGCAGCCTGGGCGGGGCGTCGTACAATGAGCAGTTCTTC; CDR3 protein: CASSLGGASYNEQFF
CDR3 length: 14; clone size: NA; V gene: TRBV27; D gene: NA; J gene: TRBJ2-2; CDR3 DNA: TGTGCCAGCAGTTTAGGGCCGAACACCGGGGAGCTGTTTTTT; CDR3 protein: CASSLGPNTGELFF
CDR3 length: 14; clone size: NA; V gene: TRBV5-1; D gene: TRBD1; J gene: TRBJ2-7; CDR3 DNA: TGCGCCAGCAGCTCGGGACAGGACTCCTACGAGCAGTACTTC; CDR3 protein: CASSSGQDSYEQYF
CDR3 length: 14; clone size: NA; V gene: TRBV11-2; D gene: NA; J gene: TRBJ2-7; CDR3 DNA: TGTGCCAGCAGCTTTAGCGACCTTACACGGGAGCAGTACTTC; CDR3 protein: CASSFSDLTREQYF
CDR3 length: 13; clone size: NA; V gene: TRBV6-5; D gene: NA; J gene: TRBJ1-1; CDR3 DNA: TGTGCCAGCAGGGACGGTGTGGCTGGTAGAGCTTTCTTT; CDR3 protein: CASRDGVAGRAFF
CDR3 length: 16; clone size: NA; V gene: TRBV5-1; D gene: TRBD1; J gene: TRBJ2-1; CDR3 DNA: TGCGCCAGCAGCCTTCCCGGGACAGGGATTAACAATGAGCAGTTCTTC; CDR3 protein: CASSLPGTGINNEQFF
CDR3 length: 13; clone size: NA; V gene: TRBV6-1; D gene: NA; J gene: TRBJ1-1; CDR3 DNA: TGTGCCAGCAGTGACCAGTGGAACACTGAAGCTTTCTTT; CDR3 protein: CASSDQWNTEAFF
CDR3 length: 13; clone size: NA; V gene: TRBV10-3; D gene: NA; J gene: TRBJ2-5; CDR3 DNA: TGTGCCATCAGTGAGAGGACAGCCTCGACCCAGTACTTC; CDR3 protein: CAISERTASTQYF
CDR3 length: 13; clone size: once; V gene: TRBV27; D gene: NA; J gene: TRBJ2-1; CDR3 DNA: TGTGCCAGCAGTTTAGGTATCGGGGGTGAGCAGTTCTTC; CDR3 protein: CASSLGIGGEQFF
CDR3 length: 15; clone size: NA; V gene: TRBV28; D gene: NA; J gene: TRBJ1-4; CDR3 DNA: TGTGCCAGCAGTCCCCCTCCGGTGTATCGAGAAAAACTGTTTTTT; CDR3 protein: CASSPPPVYREKLFF
CDR3 length: 16; clone size: NA; V gene: TRBV19; D gene: NA; J gene: TRBJ1-5; CDR3 DNA: TGTGCCAGTAGTAGTCCCGGGACCTTAAGCAATCAGCCCCAGCATTTT; CDR3 protein: CASSSPGTLSNQPQHF
CDR3 length: 15; clone size: NA; V gene: TRBV6-5; D gene: TRBD1; J gene: TRBJ2-2; CDR3 DNA: TGTGCCAGCAGTTCCCGGGACAGGGAGTCCGGGGAGCTGTTTTTT; CDR3 protein: CASSSRDRESGELFF
CDR3 length: 12; clone size: once; V gene: TRBV5-4; D gene: NA; J gene: TRBJ2-7; CDR3 DNA: TGTGCCAGCAGCTTGGGGGTTTACGAGCAGTACTTC; CDR3 protein: CASSLGVYEQYF
CDR3 length: 12; clone size: once; V gene: TRBV7-2; D gene: NA; J gene: TRBJ2-7; CDR3 DNA: TGTGCCAGCAGCCCACAGGGACTCGAGCAGTACTTC; CDR3 protein: CASSPQGLEQYF
CDR3 length: 13; clone size: NA; V gene: TRBV19; D gene: NA; J gene: TRBJ1-5; CDR3 DNA: TGTGCCAGTAGTCCGACAGCGTATCAGCCCCAGCATTTT; CDR3 protein: CASSPTAYQPQHF
CDR3 length: 12; clone size: NA; V gene: TRBV29-1; D gene: NA; J gene: TRBJ2-7; CDR3 DNA: TGCAGCGTTGGGCTCGGATCCTACGAGCAGTACTTC; CDR3 protein: CSVGLGSYEQYF
CDR3 length: 13; clone size: few; V gene: TRBV29-1; D gene: NA; J gene: TRBJ2-5; CDR3 DNA: TGCAGCGTTTTACCCGGACAGCAAGAGACCCAGTACTTC; CDR3 protein: CSVLPGQQETQYF
CDR3 length: 15; clone size: once; V gene: TRBV5-1; D gene: NA; J gene: TRBJ2-2; CDR3 DNA: TGCGCCAGCAGCTTGGTCGGGGGCGCCGGCGGGGAGCTGTTTTTT; CDR3 protein: CASSLVGGAGGELFF